This is a list of T cell receptor beta chains from one sample in a study of early T cells in non-severe SARS-CoV-2 infection. TCRdb re-called the 5' RACE reads with MiXCR, one entry per CDR3 protein. The table lists about 45,000 distinct CDR3 sequences, more than 9% of them singletons. The sequencing sample was made of whole blood. The receptors were gathered from an adult who was a healthcare worker with PCR-confirmed SARS-CoV-2 infection or an uninfected control (not recorded which). CDR3s include the opening cysteine and the closing phenylalanine or tryptophan. Fields, in order: J gene, V gene, CDR3 protein.

j_gene: TRBJ1-2
v_gene: TRBV4-2
CDR3aa: CASSQEGPYGYTF

j_gene: TRBJ1-5
v_gene: TRBV6-2/TRBV6-3
CDR3aa: CATSIPQGISNQPQHF

j_gene: TRBJ2-7
v_gene: TRBV14
CDR3aa: CASRGGAHSYEQYF

j_gene: TRBJ2-1
v_gene: TRBV28
CDR3aa: CASSFGGSSYNEQFF

j_gene: TRBJ2-1
v_gene: TRBV20-1
CDR3aa: CSARRTGGAYNEQFF

j_gene: TRBJ1-3
v_gene: TRBV18
CDR3aa: CASSNQELLNTIYF

j_gene: TRBJ2-1
v_gene: TRBV5-1
CDR3aa: CTSSPSDHATADYNEQFF

j_gene: TRBJ1-4
v_gene: TRBV5-4
CDR3aa: CASSLTGNEKLFF

j_gene: TRBJ2-5
v_gene: TRBV7-9
CDR3aa: CASSFDRETQYF

j_gene: TRBJ2-3
v_gene: TRBV28
CDR3aa: CASSRGTSGRPDTQYF

j_gene: TRBJ2-3
v_gene: TRBV20-1
CDR3aa: CSANKDSPFTDTQYF

j_gene: TRBJ2-2
v_gene: TRBV12-3/TRBV12-4
CDR3aa: CASSAIRGGELFF

j_gene: TRBJ2-1
v_gene: TRBV27
CDR3aa: CASSLRQLAGVLNEQFF

j_gene: TRBJ2-5
v_gene: TRBV28
CDR3aa: CASSPPPGETQYF

j_gene: TRBJ2-5
v_gene: TRBV10-3
CDR3aa: CAISDMGGSKETQYF

j_gene: TRBJ2-7
v_gene: TRBV2
CDR3aa: CASSEGTSGFSYEQYF

j_gene: TRBJ2-7
v_gene: TRBV29-1
CDR3aa: CSVEVSAMLGEQYF

j_gene: TRBJ2-7
v_gene: TRBV7-2
CDR3aa: CASSLVKRGAYEQYF

j_gene: TRBJ2-1
v_gene: TRBV27
CDR3aa: CASPFSVGSYNEQFF

j_gene: TRBJ2-7
v_gene: TRBV7-2
CDR3aa: CASSFLSYEQYF

j_gene: TRBJ2-7
v_gene: TRBV2
CDR3aa: CASTPRQASEQYF

j_gene: TRBJ2-7
v_gene: TRBV6-2/TRBV6-3
CDR3aa: CASSYSSRQSEGFRYEQYF

j_gene: TRBJ2-7
v_gene: TRBV27
CDR3aa: CASSSSVGPYEQYF

j_gene: TRBJ2-7
v_gene: TRBV6-5
CDR3aa: CASRVAGGGTYEQYF

j_gene: TRBJ2-1
v_gene: TRBV6-1
CDR3aa: CASSNRGRGEQFF

j_gene: TRBJ2-1
v_gene: TRBV9
CDR3aa: CASSDRTSGRADAEQFF

j_gene: TRBJ2-7
v_gene: TRBV28
CDR3aa: CASRTGDEQYF

j_gene: TRBJ1-6
v_gene: TRBV10-3
CDR3aa: CAIGTGDSPLHF

j_gene: TRBJ1-1
v_gene: TRBV7-8
CDR3aa: CASSLGTANTEAFF